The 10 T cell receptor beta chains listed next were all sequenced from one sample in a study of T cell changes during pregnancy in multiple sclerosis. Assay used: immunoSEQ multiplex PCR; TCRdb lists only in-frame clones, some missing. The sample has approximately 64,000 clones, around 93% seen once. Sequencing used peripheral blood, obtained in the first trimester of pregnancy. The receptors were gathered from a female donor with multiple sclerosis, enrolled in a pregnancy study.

DNA of the CDR3: TGCGCCAGCAGCCAGGACGGGACAGGGAAACGATCTTTCTTT. Translating it yields CASSQDGTGKRSFF. The chain is built from TRBV4-1 and TRBJ1-1; 9 bases are a match to TRBD1. The V gene end was trimmed by 3 bases and the J gene end by 12 bases; junction bases not matched to a gene: 11. This CDR3 has 14 amino acids. Germline CDR1 MGHRA, CDR2 YSYEKL.

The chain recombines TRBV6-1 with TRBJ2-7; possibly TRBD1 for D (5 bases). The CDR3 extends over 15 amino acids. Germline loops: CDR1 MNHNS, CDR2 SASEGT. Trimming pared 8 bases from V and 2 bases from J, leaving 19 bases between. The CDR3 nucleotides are TGTGCCAGCTCGGATCCTGGGGCGACCGCCTACGAGCAGTACTTC. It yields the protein CASSDPGATAYEQYF.

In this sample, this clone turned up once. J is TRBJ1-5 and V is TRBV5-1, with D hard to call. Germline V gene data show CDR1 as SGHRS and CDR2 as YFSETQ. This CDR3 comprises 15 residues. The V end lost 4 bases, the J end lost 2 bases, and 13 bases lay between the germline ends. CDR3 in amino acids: CASSPFGGGNQPQHF. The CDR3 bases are TGCGCCAGCAGCCCATTTGGCGGGGGCAATCAGCCCCAGCATTTT.

CDR3 residues: CASMGDSNYGYTF. The CDR3 bases are TGTGCCAGCATGGGGGACTCTAACTATGGCTACACCTTC. The V and J genes are TRBV11-3 and TRBJ1-2, with D maybe TRBD1 (5 bases). The CDR3 totals 13 residues. Germline V gene lookup returns CDR1 SGHNT and CDR2 YENEEA. With 7 bases removed from V and 0 bases from J, the gap between germline ends came to 9 bases.

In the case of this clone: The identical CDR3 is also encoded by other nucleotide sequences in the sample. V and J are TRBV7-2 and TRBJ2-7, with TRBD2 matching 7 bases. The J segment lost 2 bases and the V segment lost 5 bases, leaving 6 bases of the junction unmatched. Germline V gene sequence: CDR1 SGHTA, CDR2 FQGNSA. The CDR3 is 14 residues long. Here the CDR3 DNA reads TGTGCCAGCAGCCCAGGACTAGGTACCTACGAGCAGTACTTC. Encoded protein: CASSPGLGTYEQYF.

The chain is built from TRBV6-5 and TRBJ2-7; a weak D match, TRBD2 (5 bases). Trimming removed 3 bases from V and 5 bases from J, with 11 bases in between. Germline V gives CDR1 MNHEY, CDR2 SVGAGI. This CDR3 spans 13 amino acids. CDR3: CASSYEGTHEQYF. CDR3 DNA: TGTGCCAGCAGTTATGAGGGTACTCACGAGCAGTACTTC.

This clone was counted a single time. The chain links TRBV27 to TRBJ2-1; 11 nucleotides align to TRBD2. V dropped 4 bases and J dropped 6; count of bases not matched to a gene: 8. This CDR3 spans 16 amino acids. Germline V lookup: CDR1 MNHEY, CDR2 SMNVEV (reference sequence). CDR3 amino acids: CASSSPAGTSGNEQFF. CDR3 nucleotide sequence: TGTGCCAGCAGTTCCCCCGCCGGGACTAGCGGCAATGAGCAGTTCTTC.

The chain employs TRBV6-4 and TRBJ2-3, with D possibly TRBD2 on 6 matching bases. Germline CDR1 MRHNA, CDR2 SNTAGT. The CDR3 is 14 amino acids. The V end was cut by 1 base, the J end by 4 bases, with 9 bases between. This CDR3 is CASSDFSGPDTQYF. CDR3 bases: TGTGCCAGCAGTGACTTCAGCGGGCCAGATACGCAGTATTTT.

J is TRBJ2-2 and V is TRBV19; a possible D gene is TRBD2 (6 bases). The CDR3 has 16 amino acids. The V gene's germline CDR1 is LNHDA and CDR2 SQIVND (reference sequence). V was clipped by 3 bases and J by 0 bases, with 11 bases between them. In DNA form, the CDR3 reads TGTGCCAGTAGTATCCTAGCGAACGCGAACACCGGGGAGCTGTTTTTT. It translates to CASSILANANTGELFF.

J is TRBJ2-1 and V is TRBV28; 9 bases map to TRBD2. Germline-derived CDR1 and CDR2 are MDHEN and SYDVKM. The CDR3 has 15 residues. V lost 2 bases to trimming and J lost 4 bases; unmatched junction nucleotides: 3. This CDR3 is CASSLLAGLYNEQFF. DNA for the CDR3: TGTGCCAGCAGTTTACTAGCGGGACTATACAATGAGCAGTTCTTC. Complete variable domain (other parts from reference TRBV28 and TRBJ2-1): DVKVTQSSRYLVKRTGEKVFLECVQDMDHENMFWYRQDPGLGLRLIYFSYDVKMKEKGDIPEGYSVSREKKERFSLILESASTNQTSMYLCASSLLAGLYNEQFFGPGTRLTVL.